The 15 T cell receptor beta chains given below trace back to one sample, sequenced in a study of control samples from healthy donors and cancer patients. Clones were read by immunoSEQ multiplex PCR, and TCRdb kept only the in-frame ones, dropping some. The data show some 150,000 clones, just over 95% seen once. Input material: blood. The receptors stem from a woman under 40 in good health.

The V and J genes are TRBV11-2 and TRBJ2-2, with TRBD1 matching 12 bases. CDR1 is SGHAT and CDR2 is FQNNGV in the germline V gene. The ends lost 3 bases at V and 5 bases at J; junction bases unmatched: 7. CDR3 size: 17 residues. The chain's CDR3 is CASSLGSGQGATGELFF. The CDR3 nucleotides are TGTGCCAGCAGCTTGGGTTCGGGACAGGGGGCGACCGGGGAGCTGTTTTTT.

The CDR3 DNA reads as TGTGCCATCAGTGGGGACGGCACATATAATTCACCCCTCCACTTT. Encoded protein: CAISGDGTYNSPLHF. The rearrangement uses TRBV10-3 and TRBJ1-6; a possible D gene is TRBD1 (5 bases). The CDR3 consists of 15 residues. Germline-derived CDR1 and CDR2 are ENHRY and SYGVKD. V was pared by 4 bases and J by 4 bases, with 11 bases between.

This chain connects TRBV5-8 to TRBJ1-5; D might be TRBD1 (5 bases). CDR1 is SGHTS, CDR2 YDEGEE, per germline. The CDR3 has 15 residues. V lost 4 bases and J lost 0, with 11 bases in between. The CDR3 protein is CASSRTRDSNQPQHF. As DNA, the CDR3 is TGTGCCAGCAGCCGAACCAGGGATAGCAATCAGCCCCAGCATTTT.

The rearrangement uses TRBV7-9 and TRBJ2-7; D may match TRBD1 or TRBD2 (5 bases each). The V gene lost 4 bases and the J gene lost 2 bases, with 15 bases spanning the gap. Looked up from germline, CDR1 is SEHNR and CDR2 is FQNEAQ (reference sequence). The CDR3 covers 15 residues. The CDR3 here is CASSYDGAETYEQYF. The CDR3 DNA reads TGTGCCAGCAGCTACGACGGGGCAGAGACCTACGAGCAGTACTTC.

The gene calls are TRBV10-3 and TRBJ1-4; D might be TRBD1 (5 bases). This CDR3 comprises 13 residues. With 4 bases removed from V and 7 bases from J, the gap between germline ends came to 10 bases. Germline V gene sequence: CDR1 ENHRY, CDR2 SYGVKD. The CDR3 DNA follows: TGTGCCATCAGTGGCCCAGGGAGTGAAAAACTGTTTTTT. Protein product: CAISGPGSEKLFF.

The rearrangement joins TRBV29-1 to TRBJ1-1; TRBD1 agrees at 7 bases. In germline, CDR1 is SQVTM, CDR2 ANQGSEA. V was clipped by 3 bases and J by 6 bases; unmatched bases: 10. CDR3 length: 14 amino acids. CDR3 DNA: TGCAGCGTTGACGGAGCAGGGGGAGTGGCTGAAGCTTTCTTT. Amino acids: CSVDGAGGVAEAFF.

The chain combines TRBV30 with TRBJ1-1; tentative D call: TRBD1 (6 bases). The germline gives CDR1 GTSNPN, CDR2 SVGIG (reference sequence). CDR3 length: 14 residues. The V end was cut by 2 bases, the J end by 3 bases, with 13 bases between. CDR3 nucleotide sequence: TGTGCCTGGAGTCCCAGGGGTACTGACACTGAAGCTTTCTTT. Translation gives CAWSPRGTDTEAFF.

V usage is TRBV29-1 and J usage is TRBJ2-1; no clear D. The CDR3 has 11 amino acids. The germline V gene has CDR1 SQVTM and CDR2 ANQGSEA. V shed 1 base and J shed 8 bases, with 6 bases lying between them. CDR3 coding DNA: TGCAGCGTTGAAGGCGATGATGAGCAGTTCTTC. It translates to CSVEGDDEQFF.

This chain joins TRBV5-6 and TRBJ2-7; 7 bases map to TRBD1. Germline V gene data show CDR1 as SGHDT and CDR2 as YYEEEE. This CDR3 comprises 13 residues. Losses at the gene ends were 6 bases for V and 4 bases for J; bases not matched to a gene: 7. CDR3 DNA: TGTGCCAGCACCCGGACAGGTTCGTACGAGCAGTACTTC. Its translation: CASTRTGSYEQYF.

This clone was observed once. J is TRBJ1-4 and V is TRBV7-9, with TRBD1 identical over 10 bases. Per the germline V gene, CDR1 is SEHNR and CDR2 is FQNEAQ (reference sequence). This CDR3 contains 16 residues. The J segment lost 7 bases and the V segment lost 2 bases, leaving 7 bases of the junction unmatched. The CDR3 DNA reads as TGTGCCAGCAGCTTAATAGGACAGGGGGTCTTTGAAAAACTGTTTTTT. Its translation: CASSLIGQGVFEKLFF. The variable domain in full, completed from reference TRBV7-9 and TRBJ1-4, reads DTGVSQNPRHKITKRGQNVTFRCDPISEHNRLYWYRQTLGQGPEFLTYFQNEAQLEKSRLLSDRFSAERPKGSFSTLEIQRTEQGDSAMYLCASSLIGQGVFEKLFFGSGTQLSVL.

The chain carries TRBV9 and TRBJ1-2; D call uncertain. Germline V gene data show CDR1 as SGDLS and CDR2 as YYNGEE. This CDR3 is 13 amino acids long. The ends were cut back, 0 bases at V and 6 bases at J, with 9 bases in the middle. The CDR3: CASSVVVGHGYTF. The DNA for the CDR3 is TGTGCCAGCAGCGTAGTCGTAGGGCATGGCTACACCTTC.

V usage is TRBV6-5 and J usage is TRBJ1-4; tentative D call: TRBD1 (6 bases). Germline V gene data show CDR1 as MNHEY and CDR2 as SVGAGI. The CDR3 runs 15 residues. V lost 5 bases to trimming and J lost 7 bases, with 17 bases between them. As DNA, the CDR3 is TGTGCCAGCAGTCTCCGTGGGGGGGGCGGTGAAAAACTGTTTTTT. As protein: CASSLRGGGGEKLFF.

The J gene is TRBJ2-3, the V gene TRBV27, with D tentatively TRBD2 (6 bases). CDR1 MNHEY and CDR2 SMNVEV come from the germline V gene (reference sequence). V was clipped by 3 bases and J by 0 bases, with 13 bases between them. This CDR3 has 16 residues. The CDR3 nucleotides are TGTGCCAGCAGTTTCGGAACGGGGACTAGCACAGATACGCAGTATTTT. Protein: CASSFGTGTSTDTQYF.

V usage is TRBV6-5 and J usage is TRBJ1-2, with D possibly TRBD1 on 5 matching bases. The CDR3 is 13 amino acids. Germline V lookup: CDR1 MNHEY, CDR2 SVGAGI. Trimming pared 5 bases from V and 10 bases from J, leaving 17 bases between. CDR3 residues: CASSRRGGGHYTF. Written as DNA, the CDR3 is TGTGCCAGCAGTAGACGGGGGGGAGGACACTACACCTTC.

V gene TRBV5-8 combines with J gene TRBJ1-2, with a tentative D call TRBD1 (6 bases). Germline CDR1 SGHTS, CDR2 YDEGEE. The CDR3 runs to 15 residues. V dropped 1 base and J dropped 0 bases, with 10 bases sitting between them. CDR3 sequence: CASSLLAGANYGYTF. DNA for the CDR3: TGTGCCAGCAGCTTGCTCGCAGGGGCTAACTATGGCTACACCTTC.